This is a list of T cell receptor beta chains from one sample in a study of shared clonotypes between healthy human individuals. Sequenced by immunoSEQ multiplex PCR; TCRdb stores in-frame clones only, minus some. The data contain 500,000 or so clones, about 96% of them singletons. Sequencing input: naive CD4+ T cells sorted from blood. These receptors were collected from a woman aged 25 to 39 in good health. CDR3s include the opening cysteine and the closing phenylalanine or tryptophan. The D gene is left open where the match is weak. The listing skips clone size in some rows; elsewhere it reads once, few, many or a size class.

d_call: NA; j_call: TRBJ2-7; clone_size: NA; v_call: TRBV11-2; cdr3_nt: TGTGCCAGCAGTCTGCCCTGGCAGTACTTC; cdr3_aa: CASSLPWQYF
d_call: NA; j_call: TRBJ2-1; clone_size: NA; v_call: TRBV28; cdr3_nt: TGTGCCAGCACGACAACAGGGTACAATGAGCAGTTCTTC; cdr3_aa: CASTTTGYNEQFF
d_call: NA; j_call: TRBJ2-3; clone_size: once; v_call: TRBV15; cdr3_nt: TGTGCCACCAGCAGAGTCCTAGGGCCAGATACGCAGTATTTT; cdr3_aa: CATSRVLGPDTQYF
d_call: TRBD2; j_call: TRBJ2-1; clone_size: NA; v_call: TRBV27; cdr3_nt: TGTGCCAGCAGTGGGACTAGCTTACACAATGAGCAGTTCTTC; cdr3_aa: CASSGTSLHNEQFF
d_call: TRBD2; j_call: TRBJ2-1; clone_size: NA; v_call: TRBV19; cdr3_nt: TGTGCCAGTAGTATTGTGGTAAGCGGGAGTGCGATCTTC; cdr3_aa: CASSIVVSGSAIF
d_call: NA; j_call: TRBJ2-1; clone_size: NA; v_call: TRBV5-6; cdr3_nt: TGTGCCAGCAGCTTGGAGTTCCCTGAGCAGTTCTTC; cdr3_aa: CASSLEFPEQFF
d_call: NA; j_call: TRBJ2-3; clone_size: NA; v_call: TRBV11-3; cdr3_nt: TGTGCCAGCAGCTTAGATCACAGGCATACGCAGTATTTT; cdr3_aa: CASSLDHRHTQYF
d_call: TRBD1; j_call: TRBJ2-7; clone_size: NA; v_call: TRBV6-5; cdr3_nt: TGTGCCAGCAGTGAATGGACAGGGGCCTACGAGCAGTACTTC; cdr3_aa: CASSEWTGAYEQYF
d_call: TRBD1; j_call: TRBJ1-4; clone_size: NA; v_call: TRBV28; cdr3_nt: TGTGCCAGCAGTTTATGGGACAGGGGACCGGCGCGGGTCTTAACTGAAAAACTGTTTTTT; cdr3_aa: CASSLWDRGPARVLTEKLFF
d_call: NA; j_call: TRBJ2-1; clone_size: NA; v_call: TRBV5-6; cdr3_nt: TGTGCCAGCAGCGCAGCGGGTAGGAGCTCCTACAATGAGCAGTTCTTC; cdr3_aa: CASSAAGRSSYNEQFF
d_call: TRBD1; j_call: TRBJ2-7; clone_size: NA; v_call: TRBV7-9; cdr3_nt: TGTGCCAGCGCCGGGGACAGGGTAAGCGAGCAGTACTTC; cdr3_aa: CASAGDRVSEQYF
d_call: NA; j_call: TRBJ2-7; clone_size: NA; v_call: TRBV7-2; cdr3_nt: TGTGCCAGCAGCTTAGTGACAGAGAACTACGAGCAGTACTTC; cdr3_aa: CASSLVTENYEQYF
d_call: NA; j_call: TRBJ1-5; clone_size: NA; v_call: TRBV7-9; cdr3_nt: TGTGCCAGCAGCTCAATAGCGGATCAGCCCCAGCATTTT; cdr3_aa: CASSSIADQPQHF
d_call: NA; j_call: TRBJ2-2; clone_size: NA; v_call: TRBV6-1; cdr3_nt: TGTGCCAGCAGTTCCGGGCCGTCGAACACCGGGGAGCTGTTTTTT; cdr3_aa: CASSSGPSNTGELFF
d_call: TRBD2; j_call: TRBJ2-1; clone_size: NA; v_call: TRBV27; cdr3_nt: TGTGCCAGCAGTTTATCGGGGCGGGGGAGGTACAATGAGCAGTTCTTC; cdr3_aa: CASSLSGRGRYNEQFF
d_call: NA; j_call: TRBJ2-1; clone_size: NA; v_call: TRBV23-1; cdr3_nt: TGCGCCAGCAGGGGTTGGAGCTCCTACAATGAGCAGTTCTTC; cdr3_aa: CASRGWSSYNEQFF
d_call: NA; j_call: TRBJ1-2; clone_size: few; v_call: TRBV2; cdr3_nt: TGTGCCAGCAGTGCAGACAACTATGGCTACACCTTC; cdr3_aa: CASSADNYGYTF
d_call: TRBD2; j_call: TRBJ2-5; clone_size: NA; v_call: TRBV18; cdr3_nt: TGTGCCAGCTCACCTAGACTAGCGGGAGAGGGTGAGACCCAGTACTTC; cdr3_aa: CASSPRLAGEGETQYF
d_call: TRBD1; j_call: TRBJ1-1; clone_size: NA; v_call: TRBV7-9; cdr3_nt: TGTGCCAGCATCGAAATTCCGGGACAGGGGGACACTGAAGCTTTCTTT; cdr3_aa: CASIEIPGQGDTEAFF
d_call: NA; j_call: TRBJ1-1; clone_size: NA; v_call: TRBV7-9; cdr3_nt: TGTGCCAGCAGCCTCGGGACACAGAACACTGAAGCTTTCTTT; cdr3_aa: CASSLGTQNTEAFF
d_call: TRBD2; j_call: TRBJ2-7; clone_size: NA; v_call: TRBV5-1; cdr3_nt: TGCGCCAGCAGCTTACAAACTAGCGGGAGGTTCTACGAGCAGTACTTC; cdr3_aa: CASSLQTSGRFYEQYF
d_call: NA; j_call: TRBJ2-1; clone_size: once; v_call: TRBV27; cdr3_nt: TGTGCCAGCAGTTTATCCCGACAAATCTCCTACAATGAGCAGTTCTTC; cdr3_aa: CASSLSRQISYNEQFF
d_call: TRBD2; j_call: TRBJ2-2; clone_size: NA; v_call: TRBV5-1; cdr3_nt: TGCGCCAGCAGGCTCCTAGCGGCGAACACCGGGGAGCTGTTTTTT; cdr3_aa: CASRLLAANTGELFF
d_call: TRBD2; j_call: TRBJ2-5; clone_size: NA; v_call: TRBV19; cdr3_nt: TGTGCCAGTAGCACTGACGGGACTACCGTCGGGGGGACCCAGTACTTC; cdr3_aa: CASSTDGTTVGGTQYF
d_call: TRBD2; j_call: TRBJ2-2; clone_size: few; v_call: TRBV2; cdr3_nt: TGTGCCAGCAGCCGTAGCGGGAGCACCGGGGAGCTGTTTTTT; cdr3_aa: CASSRSGSTGELFF
d_call: NA; j_call: TRBJ2-3; clone_size: once; v_call: TRBV18; cdr3_nt: TGTGCCAGCTCGCCCCTTTCAGCCACAGATACGCAGTATTTT; cdr3_aa: CASSPLSATDTQYF
d_call: TRBD2; j_call: TRBJ2-7; clone_size: NA; v_call: TRBV6-6; cdr3_nt: TGCGCCAGCAGCCGCGGGAGCATCGGTTACGAGCAGTACTTC; cdr3_aa: CASSRGSIGYEQYF
d_call: NA; j_call: TRBJ1-2; clone_size: NA; v_call: TRBV28; cdr3_nt: TGTGCCAGCAGTTCCTCGGGGGGGTGGCGATGGGGCTACACCTTC; cdr3_aa: CASSSSGGWRWGYTF
d_call: TRBD2; j_call: TRBJ2-7; clone_size: once; v_call: TRBV28; cdr3_nt: TGTGCCAGCATCGGCGGGGGGTCCTACGAGCAGTACTTC; cdr3_aa: CASIGGGSYEQYF
d_call: TRBD2; j_call: TRBJ2-5; clone_size: NA; v_call: TRBV15; cdr3_nt: TGTGCCACCAGCAGTATACTAGCGGGAGGGTTAGAGACCCAGTACTTC; cdr3_aa: CATSSILAGGLETQYF
d_call: NA; j_call: TRBJ2-1; clone_size: NA; v_call: TRBV28; cdr3_nt: TGTGCCAGCAATGGCGGGGCGGGAATGAGTGAGCAGTTCTTC; cdr3_aa: CASNGGAGMSEQFF
d_call: TRBD2; j_call: TRBJ2-1; clone_size: NA; v_call: TRBV5-4; cdr3_nt: TGTGCCAGCAGCCCTCGACTAGCGGGAGGATATGAGCAGTTCTTC; cdr3_aa: CASSPRLAGGYEQFF
d_call: TRBD1; j_call: TRBJ1-5; clone_size: NA; v_call: TRBV6-4; cdr3_nt: TGTGCCAGCAGTGACTTGGTCCTTTACCATCGGACAGGCCCTAATCAGCCCCAGCATTTT; cdr3_aa: CASSDLVLYHRTGPNQPQHF
d_call: NA; j_call: TRBJ2-2; clone_size: NA; v_call: TRBV6-5; cdr3_nt: TGTGCCAGCAGGAGAGGGACAAAAGTAACCGGGGAGCTGTTTTTT; cdr3_aa: CASRRGTKVTGELFF
d_call: NA; j_call: TRBJ1-3; clone_size: NA; v_call: TRBV6-1; cdr3_nt: TGTGCCAGCCAGGGGAAGTACGGAAACACCATATATTTT; cdr3_aa: CASQGKYGNTIYF
d_call: NA; j_call: TRBJ1-5; clone_size: NA; v_call: TRBV6-6; cdr3_nt: TGTGCCAGCAGTGGTCAGCCCCAGCATTTT; cdr3_aa: CASSGQPQHF
d_call: TRBD2; j_call: TRBJ2-3; clone_size: NA; v_call: TRBV30; cdr3_nt: TGTGCCTGGAGTCCGGCGGGAGCCACAGATACGCAGTATTTT; cdr3_aa: CAWSPAGATDTQYF
d_call: NA; j_call: TRBJ2-7; clone_size: NA; v_call: TRBV6-5; cdr3_nt: TGTGCCAGCCAAGGACAGTTTGGCGACTACGAGCAGTACTTC; cdr3_aa: CASQGQFGDYEQYF
d_call: NA; j_call: TRBJ1-2; clone_size: NA; v_call: TRBV18; cdr3_nt: TGTGCCAGCTCCCAATACAGGGAGGATAACTATGGCTACACCTTC; cdr3_aa: CASSQYREDNYGYTF
d_call: TRBD1; j_call: TRBJ1-5; clone_size: NA; v_call: TRBV19; cdr3_nt: TGTGCCAGTAGTATAGACCAAGGGGACAGGGGAGTTATTAAGGAAGTCAATCAGCCCCAGCATTTT; cdr3_aa: CASSIDQGDRGVIKEVNQPQHF
d_call: NA; j_call: TRBJ2-2; clone_size: NA; v_call: TRBV4-2; cdr3_nt: TGTGCCAGCAGCCAGAACCTAATTTCGAACACCGGGGAGCTGTTTTTT; cdr3_aa: CASSQNLISNTGELFF
d_call: NA; j_call: TRBJ2-7; clone_size: NA; v_call: TRBV19; cdr3_nt: TGTGCCAGTAGTGGGTGGGACAACTACGAGCAGTACTTC; cdr3_aa: CASSGWDNYEQYF
d_call: TRBD1; j_call: TRBJ2-3; clone_size: NA; v_call: TRBV15; cdr3_nt: TGTGCCACCAGCAGGAAGGACAGGGTTGACTTAGATACGCAGTATTTT; cdr3_aa: CATSRKDRVDLDTQYF
d_call: NA; j_call: TRBJ2-1; clone_size: NA; v_call: TRBV10-2; cdr3_nt: TGCGCCAGCAGACCGGGACAAGGGCGCCTTGGGCAGTTCTTC; cdr3_aa: CASRPGQGRLGQFF
d_call: NA; j_call: TRBJ1-4; clone_size: NA; v_call: TRBV5-1; cdr3_nt: TGCGCCAGCAGCAATACAGGGATTAATGAAAAACTGTTTTTT; cdr3_aa: CASSNTGINEKLFF
d_call: NA; j_call: TRBJ1-5; clone_size: NA; v_call: TRBV28; cdr3_nt: TGTGCCGCGTGGGGGGATATAGGGTATCAGCCCCAGCATTTT; cdr3_aa: CAAWGDIGYQPQHF
d_call: TRBD1; j_call: TRBJ2-7; clone_size: NA; v_call: TRBV5-6; cdr3_nt: TGTGCCAGCAGTTTTCGACAGGGGGCCCGTTACTACGAGCAGTACTTC; cdr3_aa: CASSFRQGARYYEQYF